These 16 T cell receptor beta chains originate from one sample sequenced in a study of cytomegalovirus exposure and HLA in healthy donors. Both 60 Vbeta primers and 13 Jbeta primers went into the PCR. Repertoires were generated with immunoSEQ multiplex PCR, while TCRdb's copy carries only in-frame clones and drops some. The sample shows 35,000 to 50,000 clones, over 70% of them seen only once. The source material was PBMCs. The receptors derive from a man in his fifties in good health and CMV-seronegative.

This clone was observed a handful of times. The V gene is TRBV6-5, the J gene TRBJ1-1, with D perhaps matching TRBD1 (5 bases). The CDR3 spans 14 residues. With 2 bases removed from V and 11 bases from J, the gap between germline ends came to 18 bases. CDR1 and CDR2 from the germline V gene are MNHEY and SVGAGI. The CDR3 coding sequence is TGTGCCAGCAGTTACCTATCGGCAGGGCTCGATGCTTTCTTT. Its protein product is CASSYLSAGLDAFF.

This clone was found once. The V and J genes are TRBV15 and TRBJ1-5, with D perhaps TRBD1 (6 bases). This CDR3 comprises 13 residues. The germline V and J ends were trimmed by 4 bases and 5 bases, with 9 bases remaining between them. Looked up from germline, CDR1 is LNHNV and CDR2 is YYDKDF (reference sequence). The CDR3 loop is CATSMDRYQPQHF. As DNA, the CDR3 is TGTGCCACCAGCATGGACAGATATCAGCCCCAGCATTTT.

V is TRBV5-1 and J is TRBJ2-5; 9 nucleotides match TRBD1. Germline assignment: CDR1 SGHRS and CDR2 YFSETQ. V shed 3 bases and J 5 bases; nucleotides not matched to a gene: 8. The CDR3 is 15 amino acids. CDR3 protein: CASSSAGDRAETQYF. As DNA, the CDR3 is TGCGCCAGCAGCTCGGCGGGGGACAGGGCGGAGACCCAGTACTTC.

This clone was found a few times. The chain carries TRBV5-8 and TRBJ1-4, with D unresolved. The CDR3 loop spans 14 amino acids. In germline, CDR1 is SGHTS, CDR2 YDEGEE. Trimming removed 1 base from V and 7 bases from J, with 11 bases in between. The CDR3 bases are TGTGCCAGCAGCTTGCGTCAAGGAGGTGAAAAACTGTTTTTT. Translation: CASSLRQGGEKLFF.

V usage is TRBV2 and J usage is TRBJ2-1; D perhaps matches TRBD2 (5 bases). The length of the CDR3 is 13 residues. Germline lookup yields CDR1 SNHLY and CDR2 FYNNEI. V shed 3 bases and J shed 9 bases, with 12 bases lying between them. This chain's CDR3 is CASSDQLEGEQFF. For the CDR3, the DNA is TGTGCCAGCAGTGACCAACTAGAGGGTGAGCAGTTCTTC.

The J gene is TRBJ2-1, the V gene TRBV11-2; 11 positions agree with TRBD2. The CDR3 spans 15 residues. The germline CDR1 and CDR2 sequences are SGHAT and FQNNGV. V lost 6 bases and J lost 6; bases outside the gene matches: 7. The CDR3 DNA reads as TGTGCCAGCAGGCTAGCGGGGGGACCAACCAATGAGCAGTTCTTC. Translated, it gives CASRLAGGPTNEQFF.

The chain has TRBV29-1 and TRBJ2-7; tentative D call: TRBD1 (5 bases). Germline values: CDR1 SQVTM, CDR2 ANQGSEA. The ends were cut back, 4 bases at V and 4 bases at J, with 17 bases in the middle. This CDR3 region has 14 residues. The CDR3, as DNA: TGCAGCGTTGGGGGCAGAGGCCACCGGTACGAGCAGTACTTC. Its protein product is CSVGGRGHRYEQYF.

J is TRBJ2-5 and V is TRBV5-1; the match to TRBD2 covers 12 bases. The V gene end was trimmed by 1 base and the J gene end by 2 bases; junction bases not matched to a gene: 3. The CDR3 has 16 residues. CDR1 is SGHRS and CDR2 is YFSETQ in the germline V gene. The CDR3 region is CASSLFLAGGQETQYF. The CDR3, as DNA: TGCGCCAGCAGCTTGTTCCTAGCGGGGGGGCAAGAGACCCAGTACTTC.

V gene TRBV7-8 combines with J gene TRBJ2-1; TRBD2 agrees at 10 bases. Germline values: CDR1 SGHVS, CDR2 FQNEAQ. This CDR3 has 16 residues. The J segment lost 3 bases and the V segment lost 5 bases, leaving 7 bases of the junction unmatched. This CDR3 reads CASSLGASGSYNEQFF. CDR3 coding DNA: TGTGCCAGCAGCCTCGGGGCTAGCGGGAGCTACAATGAGCAGTTCTTC. Full variable domain (rest looked up from reference TRBV7-8 and TRBJ2-1): GAGVSQSPRYKVAKRGQDVALRCDPISGHVSLFWYQQALGQGPEFLTYFQNEAQLDKSGLPSDRFFAERPEGSVSTLKIQRTQQEDSAVYLCASSLGASGSYNEQFFGPGTRLTVL.

The gene calls are TRBV7-3 and TRBJ2-3; TRBD1 might be the D (5 bases). This CDR3 has 14 residues. Trimming took 5 bases from V and 2 from J, leaving 11 bases between them. In germline, CDR1 is SGHTA, CDR2 FQGTGA. CDR3 residues: CASSPDRNTDTQYF. For the CDR3, the DNA is TGTGCCAGCAGCCCAGACAGAAACACAGATACGCAGTATTTT.

This chain links TRBV29-1 with TRBJ2-5, with 8 bases aligning to TRBD1. Trimming removed 7 bases from V and 4 bases from J; junction bases left unmatched: 17. Germline V lookup: CDR1 SQVTM, CDR2 ANQGSEA. This CDR3 is 16 amino acids long. The CDR3 here is CSARWPPGQGPETQYF. The CDR3 region has the DNA TGCAGCGCGCGGTGGCCTCCCGGACAGGGCCCAGAGACCCAGTACTTC.

This clone was counted a few times. The chain couples TRBV12-5 to TRBJ1-2, with D tentatively TRBD1 (6 bases). V was cut by 3 bases and J by 3 bases, with 11 bases left in between. The CDR3 sequence is 14 residues long. The germline gives CDR1 LGHNT, CDR2 FRNRAP. CDR3 nucleotide sequence: TGTGCTAGTGGTTTCGGCACAGGGTACTATGGCTACACCTTC. Translated: CASGFGTGYYGYTF.

V usage is TRBV2 and J usage is TRBJ1-1; 9 bases are a match to TRBD1. The V gene's germline CDR1 is SNHLY and CDR2 FYNNEI. Trimming removed 10 bases from V and 4 bases from J; junction bases left unmatched: 7. The length of the CDR3 is 13 residues. For the CDR3, the DNA is TGTGCCACCTACAGGGGGCAAATCACTGAAGCTTTCTTT. It translates to CATYRGQITEAFF.

This chain joins TRBV7-2 and TRBJ2-1; TRBD1 matches 7 bases. Germline trimming cut 4 bases from V and 8 bases from J; bases unmatched to any gene: 8. Germline CDR1 is SGHTA and CDR2 is FQGNSA. CDR3 length: 14 amino acids. The CDR3 DNA sequence: TGTGCCAGCAGCTCCAGGACAGGCTCGTATGAGCAGTTCTTC. Translation: CASSSRTGSYEQFF.

The chain couples TRBV28 to TRBJ2-3; 13 bases match TRBD2. Germline lookup yields CDR1 MDHEN and CDR2 SYDVKM. V was pared by 10 bases and J by 2 bases, with 12 bases of the junction left unmatched. This CDR3 comprises 17 residues. The CDR3 DNA follows: TGTGCCACTCACCCGGGGGGACTAGCGGGAACCACAGATACGCAGTATTTT. This codes for CATHPGGLAGTTDTQYF. Complete variable domain (other parts from reference TRBV28 and TRBJ2-3): DVKVTQSSRYLVKRTGEKVFLECVQDMDHENMFWYRQDPGLGLRLIYFSYDVKMKEKGDIPEGYSVSREKKERFSLILESASTNQTSMYLCATHPGGLAGTTDTQYFGPGTRLTVL.

This clone was seen a single time. The rearrangement links TRBV9 to TRBJ2-6, with D maybe TRBD1 (6 bases). Trimming removed 0 bases from V and 0 bases from J, with 7 bases in between. This CDR3 region has 16 residues. Germline assignment: CDR1 SGDLS and CDR2 YYNGEE. DNA of the CDR3: TGTGCCAGCAGCGTAGACAGGGCCTCTGGGGCCAACGTCCTGACTTTC. Translated: CASSVDRASGANVLTF.